This TCR beta chain was profiled in a study of shared clonotypes between healthy human individuals. Overall study context: The people who gave samples were a couple of women and three men aged 18 to 49.

CDR3 length: 15 residues. J gave up 8 bases and V 7 bases, and 13 bases lay outside the gene matches. Per the germline V gene, CDR1 is SNHLY and CDR2 is FYNNEI. Every subset had its genomic DNA shared out evenly among several immunoSEQ plates. When replicate PCRs were run on sorted subsets, they used 150 to 200 ng DNA, tens of thousands of T cell genomes. As processed by the authors: Junction-only sequences without quality scores were provided by ImmunoSEQ, so filtering was different. Repertoires were generated with immunoSEQ multiplex PCR, while TCRdb's copy carries only in-frame clones and drops some. That table furnishes V, J and clone size, whereas the DNA furnished D and trimming. The table has about 1 million clones, roughly 80% seen once. This clone was recorded a few times.

This receptor was obtained from a man younger than 30 in good health. This chain connects TRBV2 to TRBJ1-2; TRBD1 matches 10 bases. Sequences were obtained from memory CD4+ T cells sorted from blood. Subset meaning: CD45RA-negative fraction. This CDR3 reads CASKLTGTGVYGYTF. DNA for the CDR3: TGTGCCAGCAAACTAACCGGGACAGGGGTTTACGGCTACACCTTC.